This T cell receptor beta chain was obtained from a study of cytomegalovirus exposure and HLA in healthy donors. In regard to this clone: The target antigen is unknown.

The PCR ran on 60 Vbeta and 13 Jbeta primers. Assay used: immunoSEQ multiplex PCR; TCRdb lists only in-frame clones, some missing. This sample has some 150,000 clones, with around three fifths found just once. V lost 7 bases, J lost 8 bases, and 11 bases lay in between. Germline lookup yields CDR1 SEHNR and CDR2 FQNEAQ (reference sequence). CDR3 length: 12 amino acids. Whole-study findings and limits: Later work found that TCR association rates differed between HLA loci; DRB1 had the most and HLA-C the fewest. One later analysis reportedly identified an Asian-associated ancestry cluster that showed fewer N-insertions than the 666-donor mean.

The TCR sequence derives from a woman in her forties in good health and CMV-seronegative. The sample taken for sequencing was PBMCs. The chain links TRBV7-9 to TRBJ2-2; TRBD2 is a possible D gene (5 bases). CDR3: CASTEGTGELFF. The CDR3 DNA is TGTGCCAGCACTGAGGGAACGGGGGAGCTGTTTTTT. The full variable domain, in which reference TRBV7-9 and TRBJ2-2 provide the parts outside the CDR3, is DTGVSQNPRHKITKRGQNVTFRCDPISEHNRLYWYRQTLGQGPEFLTYFQNEAQLEKSRLLSDRFSAERPKGSFSTLEIQRTEQGDSAMYLCASTEGTGELFFGEGSRLTVL.